Each of the 16 T cell receptor beta chains below was sequenced from the same sample in a study of T cell repertoires in cytomegalovirus infection. TCRdb ran MiXCR on the reads and lists one entry per CDR3 protein. Of roughly 310,000 distinct CDR3 sequences listed, 15% to 20% were seen once; the top ten hold approximately 12%. The sequenced material came from PBMCs. The receptors were gathered from a human donor in good health (CMV status not recorded). Some clones in this sample may be carry-over from other donors' samples.

This chain connects TRBV28 to TRBJ2-5, with a weak D call TRBD1 (6 bases). From germline, CDR1 is MDHEN and CDR2 SYDVKM. The V end was cut by 5 bases, the J end by 5 bases, with 15 bases between. CDR3 length: 14 residues. CDR3 coding DNA: TGTGCCAGCAGTACATACAGACAGGCGGAGACCCAGTACTTC. This encodes CASSTYRQAETQYF.

This chain uses TRBV29-1 with TRBJ1-1; tentative D call: TRBD1 (5 bases). The CDR3 has 14 amino acids. V was shortened by 8 bases and J by 1 base, with 17 bases between the two germline ends. CDR1 SQVTM and CDR2 ANQGSEA come from the germline V gene. CDR3 in amino acids: CSITGESWNTEAFF. The CDR3, as DNA: TGCAGCATAACGGGGGAGTCGTGGAACACTGAAGCTTTCTTT. Full variable domain (rest looked up from reference TRBV29-1 and TRBJ1-1): SAVISQKPSRDICQRGTSLTIQCQVDSQVTMMFWYRQQPGQSLTLIATANQGSEATYESGFVIDKFPISRPNLTFSTLTVSNMSPEDSSIYLCSITGESWNTEAFFGQGTRLTVV.

This clonotype occurred a few times. The junction and the germline gene differ at one end; a read error may be behind it. The chain couples TRBV27 to TRBJ1-2; TRBD1 agrees at 9 bases. The CDR3 consists of 13 residues. Germline CDR1 is MNHEY and CDR2 is SMNVEV (reference sequence). CDR3 sequence reads: CVSRTGANYGYTF. The CDR3 DNA is TGTGTCAGCAGGACAGGGGCTAACTATGGCTACACCTTC.

This clonotype was counted ten times or more. The chain is built from TRBV7-2 and TRBJ2-5, with TRBD2 matching over 10 bases. Germline assignment: CDR1 SGHTA and CDR2 FQGNSA. The CDR3 extends over 14 amino acids. Losses at the gene ends were 4 bases for V and 7 bases for J; bases not matched to a gene: 6. In DNA, the CDR3 is TGTGCCAGCAGCTCCAGCGGGGGGGCCGGGACCCAGTACTTC. Translation: CASSSSGGAGTQYF.

The table lists this clonotype with many counts. CDR3 DNA: TGTGCCAGCAGCTTAGGGGGGGCCGGGGCCAACGTCCTGACTTTC. As protein: CASSLGGAGANVLTF. The chain is built from TRBV7-2 and TRBJ2-6; D may match TRBD1 or TRBD2 (6 bases each). There are 15 residues in the CDR3. V dropped 1 base and J dropped 4 bases, with 8 bases sitting between them. The germline V gene has CDR1 SGHTA and CDR2 FQGNSA. The full variable domain, in which reference TRBV7-2 and TRBJ2-6 provide the parts outside the CDR3, is GAGVSQSPSNKVTEKGKDVELRCDPISGHTALYWYRQSLGQGLEFLIYFQGNSAPDKSGLPSDRFSAERTGGSVSTLTIQRTQQEDSAVYLCASSLGGAGANVLTFGAGSRLTVL.

This clonotype was seen a single time. The chain joins TRBV12-3 or TRBV12-4 to TRBJ1-2; a possible D gene is TRBD1 (5 bases). V was trimmed by 7 bases and J by 4 bases, leaving 19 bases between them. CDR3 length: 15 residues. CDR3 sequence: CASTLGLPGGYGYTF. CDR3 DNA: TGTGCCAGCACCTTGGGACTCCCTGGAGGCTATGGCTACACCTTC.

To note about this clonotype: A read error may produce the germline difference seen at one junction end. The chain is built from TRBV7-2 and TRBJ2-5, with 7 bases aligning to TRBD1. The CDR3 runs to 17 residues. Germline-derived CDR1 and CDR2 are SGHTA and FQGNSA. The CDR3 bases are TGTGTCAGCAGCTTAGCCCCTTCCCGGGACAGAAAAGAGACCCAGTACTTC. Its protein product is CVSSLAPSRDRKETQYF.

Points on this clonotype: One base away lies a much larger clone, so this may be a sequencing read error. This sequence joins TRBV12-3 or TRBV12-4 and TRBJ1-6; TRBD1 agrees at 9 bases. The CDR3 is made up of 15 amino acids. CDR3 in DNA: TGTGCCAGCAGTTTGACAGGGGGTAATAATACACCCCTCCACTTT. Protein product: CASSLTGGNNTPLHF.

Ten or more counts support this clonotype. V and J are TRBV12-3 or TRBV12-4 and TRBJ1-5; D gene uncertain. Trimming shortened V by 7 bases and J by 0 bases, and 7 bases separated the two germline ends. CDR3 length equals 13 residues. This CDR3 reads CASIGDSNQPQHF. Written as DNA, the CDR3 is TGTGCCAGCATTGGGGATAGCAATCAGCCCCAGCATTTT.

This clonotype was detected ten times or more. The chain is built from TRBV7-8 and TRBJ1-6; tentatively, D is TRBD1 (5 bases). CDR1 and CDR2 (germline): SGHVS, FQNEAQ. Trimming cost V 7 bases and J 9 bases, with 16 bases left between them. There are 14 residues in the CDR3. CDR3 sequence reads: CASNIGGRGSPLHF. DNA for the CDR3: TGTGCCAGCAACATCGGGGGTAGGGGTTCACCCCTCCACTTT.

This clonotype was seen at least ten times. This chain uses TRBV6-2 or TRBV6-3 with TRBJ2-7; D unresolved. The CDR3 runs to 13 residues. The germline gives CDR1 MNHEY, CDR2 SVGEGT. V was pared by 8 bases and J by 6 bases, with 17 bases between. CDR3 nucleotide sequence: TGTGCCAGCGGGGAAGTTAGTAATGGCGAGCAGTACTTC. It codes for CASGEVSNGEQYF.

Ten or more counts support this clonotype. This chain links TRBV7-9 with TRBJ1-2, with TRBD1 as a possible D gene (5 bases). Germline loops: CDR1 SEHNR, CDR2 FQNEAQ (reference sequence). There are 15 residues in the CDR3. Trimming took 3 bases from V and 3 from J, leaving 14 bases between them. CDR3 bases: TGTGCCAGCAGCTTGGGAGGACATTGGGACTATGGCTACACCTTC. This gives the protein CASSLGGHWDYGYTF.

There are a few counts of this clonotype. The V and J genes are TRBV7-9 and TRBJ2-7; weak D call: TRBD1 (5 bases). The germline V and J ends were trimmed by 3 bases and 5 bases, with 8 bases remaining between them. This CDR3 comprises 12 residues. Germline CDR1 is SEHNR and CDR2 is FQNEAQ (reference sequence). In nucleotides, the CDR3 is TGTGCCAGCAGCTTCCAACAGGACGAGCAGTACTTC. This sequence encodes CASSFQQDEQYF. Supplemented by reference TRBV7-9 and TRBJ2-7, the full variable domain reads DTGVSQNPRHKITKRGQNVTFRCDPISEHNRLYWYRQTLGQGPEFLTYFQNEAQLEKSRLLSDRFSAERPKGSFSTLEIQRTEQGDSAMYLCASSFQQDEQYFGPGTRLTVT.

In this sample, this clonotype turned up many times. The chain is built from TRBV11-1 and TRBJ2-2, with a tentative D call TRBD2 (5 bases). V lost 5 bases and J 4 bases, leaving 20 bases between the germline ends. CDR1 is SGHAT, CDR2 FQDESV, per germline (reference sequence). The length of the CDR3 is 17 residues. The CDR3 sequence: CASSPGLLLTATGELFF. CDR3 bases: TGTGCCAGCAGCCCCGGACTCCTCCTAACCGCCACCGGGGAGCTGTTTTTT.

This sequence joins TRBV7-9 and TRBJ1-6; D is unclear. The CDR3 has 12 amino acids. V shed 7 bases and J shed 7 bases, with 8 bases lying between them. From germline, CDR1 is SEHNR and CDR2 FQNEAQ (reference sequence). The CDR3 region has the DNA TGTGCCAGCACCCGGGAGAATTCACCCCTCCACTTT. This sequence encodes CASTRENSPLHF.

This clonotype appeared a few times. V gene TRBV19 combines with J gene TRBJ2-3; 12 positions agree with TRBD2. The trim removed 4 bases at V and 4 bases at J, leaving 12 bases unmatched. Germline V gene sequence: CDR1 LNHDA, CDR2 SQIVND (reference sequence). This CDR3 region has 18 residues. Here the CDR3 reads CASSTRLAGALGADTQYF. The CDR3 bases are TGTGCCAGTAGTACCCGACTAGCGGGGGCCCTCGGAGCAGATACGCAGTATTTT.